The 22 T cell receptor beta chains presented below share a single source sample, sequenced in a study of molecular identifiers for immune sequencing clone quantification. Each CDR3 protein is one row after TCRdb ran MiXCR on the PCR reads. The sample records tens of thousands of distinct CDR3 sequences, approximately 18% being singletons. The material sequenced was naive CD8+ T cells from blood, with Jurkat cell RNA spiked in. Subset noted: FACS-sorted CD8+CD4-CCR7+CD45RA+ naive T cells. The receptor source for this set is a human donor in good health. Some libraries in this study had Jurkat cell RNA spiked in.

This clonotype has at least ten counts. The V gene is TRBV7-6, the J gene TRBJ2-1; tentative D call: TRBD2 (5 bases). Germline CDR1 reads SGHVS; CDR2 reads FNYEAQ. The V end was cut by 1 base, the J end by 7 bases, with 17 bases between. The CDR3 is 16 residues long. CDR3 DNA sequence: TGTGCCAGCAGCTTAGAATTTGGGCTAGCCGAGAATGAGCAGTTCTTC. Amino acids: CASSLEFGLAENEQFF.

This clonotype has a handful of counts. A much more abundant neighbour one base away suggests this may be a read error. The CDR3 DNA is TGTGCCAGCAGTTATGGAGACACAGATACGCAGTATTTT. Residues: CASSYGDTDTQYF. J is TRBJ2-3 and V is TRBV27; D gene unclear. Germline V gene lookup returns CDR1 MNHEY and CDR2 SMNVEV (reference sequence). The CDR3 extends over 13 amino acids. Trimming removed 4 bases from V and 2 bases from J, with 7 bases in between.

Details on this clonotype: No conserved phenylalanine or tryptophan is present at the end of the CDR3, so a read error is the likely explanation. The CDR3 loop is CASPPIGITYNEQFS. CDR3 nucleotide sequence: TGTGCCAGCCCGCCAATTGGCATTACCTATAATGAGCAGTTCTCC. This chain uses TRBV7-2 with TRBJ2-1; unclear D gene. The CDR3 loop spans 15 amino acids. CDR1 and CDR2 from the germline V gene are SGHTA and FQGNSA.

In its sample, this clonotype was seen many times. V is TRBV28 and J is TRBJ1-1; 7 bases align to TRBD1. The CDR3 runs 16 residues. Germline CDR1 and CDR2: MDHEN and SYDVKM. V shed 7 bases, J shed 0 bases, and the junction held 11 bases outside the gene matches. CDR3 bases: TGTGCCAGCAATGGCGGTGCGGGACAGATGAACACTGAAGCTTTCTTT. Encoded protein: CASNGGAGQMNTEAFF.

About this clonotype itself: A much bigger clone sits one base away, suggesting this may be a read error. V is TRBV5-3 and J is TRBJ2-3; the D is unclear. TRBV5-3 is given ORF status, its function remaining uncertain. This CDR3 spans 14 amino acids. CDR3 sequence (DNA): TGTGCCAGCAGCTTGGTCCGCGGCACAGCTACGCAGTATTTT. Its translation is CASSLVRGTATQYF.

With respect to this clonotype: A read error may be the cause here, since a much bigger clone is one base away. V gene TRBV4-1 combines with J gene TRBJ1-1, with no clear D. The CDR3 contains 16 residues. Germline values: CDR1 MGHRA, CDR2 YSYEKL. CDR3 region: CASSQLTTLQYTEALF. The CDR3 DNA reads TGCGCCAGCAGCCAACTAACTACCTTACAGTACACTGAAGCTCTCTTT.

In this sample, this clonotype turned up a few times. At one boundary the junction diverges from the germline segment, which might be a read error. The CDR3 DNA is TGTGCCAGCAGCCGCAAGACTAGCTTCCCCGGGGGGCTGTTTTTT. It is translated as CASSRKTSFPGGLFF. The V call is TRBV14, the J call TRBJ2-2, with 7 bases identical to TRBD2. CDR1 and CDR2 (germline): SGHDN, FVKESK. This CDR3 region has 15 residues. Full variable domain (rest looked up from reference TRBV14 and TRBJ2-2): EAGVTQFPSHSVIEKGQTVTLRCDPISGHDNLYWYRRVMGKEIKFLLHFVKESKQDESGMPNNRFLAERTGGTYSTLKVQPAELEDSGVYFCASSRKTSFPGGLFFGEGSRLTVL.

This clonotype was seen repeatedly, ten times or more. This chain links TRBV29-1 with TRBJ2-3; D unclear. CDR3 length: 13 residues. The germline gives CDR1 SQVTM, CDR2 ANQGSEA. Between the trimmed V and J ends, which lost 1 base and 5 bases, there was a span of 10 bases. The CDR3 loop reads CSVEGISEDTQYF. The CDR3 DNA sequence: TGCAGCGTTGAAGGCATTTCCGAAGATACGCAGTATTTT.

At least ten counts were recorded for this clonotype. The V gene is TRBV29-1, the J gene TRBJ2-4, with TRBD1 matching 9 bases. Germline CDR1 and CDR2: SQVTM and ANQGSEA. The CDR3 consists of 13 residues. Trimming took 7 bases from V and 7 from J; bases not matched to a gene: 8. The CDR3 bases are TGCAGCGCCCGAGGGACAGGGTCGAACATTCAGTACTTC. Its protein is CSARGTGSNIQYF.

In this sample, this clonotype turned up many times. This chain connects TRBV5-1 to TRBJ2-3; TRBD2 might be the D (5 bases). Germline CDR1 reads SGHRS; CDR2 reads YFSETQ. V was clipped by 2 bases and J by 2 bases, with 21 bases between them. CDR3 length equals 18 residues. CDR3 in DNA: TGCGCCAGCAGCTTAGGGTTTGGAGGTACTTCCCTCACAGATACGCAGTATTTT. Protein sequence: CASSLGFGGTSLTDTQYF.

J is TRBJ2-1 and V is TRBV19; TRBD1 is a possible D gene (6 bases). The V gene's germline CDR1 is LNHDA and CDR2 SQIVND (reference sequence). The V end was cut by 4 bases, the J end by 0 bases, with 19 bases between. The CDR3 is 18 amino acids. The CDR3 DNA reads as TGTGCCAGTAGTAATATCTTAGGGGGAGAAAGCTCCTACAATGAGCAGTTCTTC. Its translation: CASSNILGGESSYNEQFF.

Concerning this clonotype: Germline and junction disagree at one end, which may indicate a read error. The chain couples TRBV6-2 or TRBV6-3 to TRBJ2-7, with a possible D match to TRBD1 (6 bases). The CDR3 is 14 amino acids. The germline V gene has CDR1 MNHEY and CDR2 SVGEGT. The CDR3 is CASSWTVGAGELYF. In DNA form, the CDR3 reads TGTGCCAGCAGTTGGACCGTGGGGGCGGGCGAGCTGTACTTC.

Points on this clonotype: One end of the junction fails to match germline, which may point to a read error. The V gene is TRBV6-5, the J gene TRBJ2-3; D possibly matches TRBD1 or TRBD2 (5 bases each). The CDR3 runs 13 residues. The germline gives CDR1 MNHEY, CDR2 SVGAGI. DNA for the CDR3: TGTGCCAGCAGTTACGGGGACCCAGGTACGCAGTGTTTT. Amino acid sequence: CASSYGDPGTQCF.

This clonotype was seen repeatedly, ten times or more. V gene TRBV27 combines with J gene TRBJ2-1; tentative D call: TRBD1 (6 bases). This CDR3 is 16 amino acids long. With 5 bases removed from V and 3 bases from J, the gap between germline ends came to 17 bases. Per the germline V gene, CDR1 is MNHEY and CDR2 is SMNVEV (reference sequence). CDR3 sequence (DNA): TGTGCCAGCAGTCCCTCCTGGGGGCGGGTCTACAATGAGCAGTTCTTC. Its translation: CASSPSWGRVYNEQFF.

Points on this clonotype: Being one base from a much bigger clone, this may be a read error. The rearrangement uses TRBV19 and TRBJ2-7; 10 bases match TRBD1. The CDR3 spans 13 residues. Germline V gene sequence: CDR1 LNHDA, CDR2 SQIVND (reference sequence). As DNA, the CDR3 is TGTGCCAGTAGGGGACAGGGGTCCTACGGGCAGTACTTC. It encodes CASRGQGSYGQYF.

The chain joins TRBV27 to TRBJ2-1; TRBD2 matches 11 bases. The CDR3 is made up of 15 amino acids. From germline, CDR1 is MNHEY and CDR2 SMNVEV (reference sequence). With 6 bases clipped from V and 3 bases from J, the junction kept 4 bases outside the gene matches. The CDR3 DNA is TGTGCCAGCAGCCTTCTAGCGGGAGGCTACAATGAGCAGTTCTTC. It codes for CASSLLAGGYNEQFF.

The chain couples TRBV13 to TRBJ2-5; D possibly matches TRBD1 or TRBD2 (5 bases each). This CDR3 is built from 15 residues. Germline V CDR1 and CDR2: PRHDT, FYEKMQ (reference sequence). Trimming took off 5 bases at V and 2 bases at J, with 15 bases between the two ends. The CDR3 loop reads CASSPPGARQETQYF. DNA for the CDR3: TGTGCCAGCAGCCCCCCCGGGGCCAGGCAAGAGACCCAGTACTTC.

This clonotype was seen a handful of times. Possible read error: a much larger clone is one base away. The V gene is TRBV7-9, the J gene TRBJ2-3; D unclear. Per the germline V gene, CDR1 is SEHNR and CDR2 is FQNEAQ (reference sequence). The CDR3 length is 13 residues. Written as DNA, the CDR3 is TGTGCCAGCGGCTTAGATGGCACAGATACGCAGTATTTT. As protein: CASGLDGTDTQYF.

The rearrangement joins TRBV6-1 to TRBJ2-1; 7 bases agree with TRBD2. CDR1 MNHNS and CDR2 SASEGT come from the germline V gene. This CDR3 is 15 amino acids long. The ends lost 3 bases at V and 6 bases at J; junction bases unmatched: 8. The CDR3 nucleotides are TGTGCCAGCAGTGATGGGAGGGTCCTCCCCAATGAGCAGTTCTTC. It translates to CASSDGRVLPNEQFF.

Concerning this clonotype itself: A much larger clone sits a single nucleotide away, making a read error possible. This rearrangement joins TRBV29-1 to TRBJ2-1, with 8 nucleotides matching TRBD2. This CDR3 contains 12 residues. CDR1 and CDR2 from the germline V gene are SQVTM and ANQGSEA. CDR3: CSPLLAGNEQSF. CDR3 nucleotide sequence: TGCAGCCCTCTTCTAGCGGGCAATGAGCAGTCCTTC.

This clonotype came up many times. The chain links TRBV7-6 to TRBJ2-2; 12 bases map to TRBD2. The germline gives CDR1 SGHVS, CDR2 FNYEAQ. The CDR3 totals 17 residues. Germline trimming cut 3 bases from V and 5 bases from J; bases unmatched to any gene: 7. The CDR3 region is CASSFLRTSGNTGELFF. The CDR3 bases are TGTGCCAGCAGCTTTTTGCGGACTAGCGGGAATACCGGGGAGCTGTTTTTT.

Note on this clonotype: Since a much larger clone is just one base distant, this may be a read error. The chain recombines TRBV7-2 with TRBJ2-5, with D perhaps matching TRBD1 or TRBD2 (6 bases each). The CDR3 spans 14 residues. V lost 2 bases to trimming and J lost 5 bases, with 12 bases between them. Germline values: CDR1 SGHTA, CDR2 FQGNSA. CDR3 bases: TGTGCCAGCAGCTTACCGGGGGCCTGGGAGACCCAGTACTTC. Translation: CASSLPGAWETQYF.